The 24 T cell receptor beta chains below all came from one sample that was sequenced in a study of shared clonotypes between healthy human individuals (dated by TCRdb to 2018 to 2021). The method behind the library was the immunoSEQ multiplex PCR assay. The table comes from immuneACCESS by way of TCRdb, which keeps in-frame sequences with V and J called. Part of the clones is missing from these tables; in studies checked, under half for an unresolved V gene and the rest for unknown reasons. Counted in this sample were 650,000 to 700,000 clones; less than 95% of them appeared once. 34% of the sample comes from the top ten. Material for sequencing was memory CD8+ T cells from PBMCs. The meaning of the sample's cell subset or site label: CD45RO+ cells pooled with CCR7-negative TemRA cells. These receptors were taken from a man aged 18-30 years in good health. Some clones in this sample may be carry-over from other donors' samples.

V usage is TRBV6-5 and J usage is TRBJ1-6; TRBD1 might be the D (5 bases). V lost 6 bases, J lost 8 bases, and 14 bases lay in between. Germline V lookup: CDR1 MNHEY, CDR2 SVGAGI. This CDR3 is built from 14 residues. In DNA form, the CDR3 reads TGTGCCAGCAGCCCCGTTGGGGCGTATTCACCCCTCCACTTT. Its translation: CASSPVGAYSPLHF.

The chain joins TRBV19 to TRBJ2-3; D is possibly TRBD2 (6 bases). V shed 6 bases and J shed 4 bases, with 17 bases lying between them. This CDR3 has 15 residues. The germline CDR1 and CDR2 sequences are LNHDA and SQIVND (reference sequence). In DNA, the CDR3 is TGTGCCAGTAGGCCGGGGCGGGGTGCGGCAGATACGCAGTATTTT. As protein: CASRPGRGAADTQYF. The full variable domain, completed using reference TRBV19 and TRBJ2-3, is DGGITQSPKYLFRKEGQNVTLSCEQNLNHDAMYWYRQDPGQGLRLIYYSQIVNDFQKGDIAEGYSVSREKKESFPLTVTSAQKNPTAFYLCASRPGRGAADTQYFGPGTRLTVL.

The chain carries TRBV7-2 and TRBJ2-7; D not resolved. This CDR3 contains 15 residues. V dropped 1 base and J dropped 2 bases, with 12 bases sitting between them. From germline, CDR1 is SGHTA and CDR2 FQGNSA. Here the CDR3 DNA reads TGTGCCAGCAGCTTAGTCTCGGGCACGACCTACGAGCAGTACTTC. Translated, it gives CASSLVSGTTYEQYF.

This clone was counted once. CDR3 protein: CASSLRDSINEQFF. CDR3 nucleotide sequence: TGTGCCAGCAGTTTACGTGACAGCATAAATGAGCAGTTCTTC. This chain joins TRBV27 and TRBJ2-1; weak D call: TRBD1 (5 bases). The length of the CDR3 is 14 residues. Trimming shortened V by 2 bases and J by 7 bases, and 12 bases separated the two germline ends. Germline assignment: CDR1 MNHEY and CDR2 SMNVEV (reference sequence).

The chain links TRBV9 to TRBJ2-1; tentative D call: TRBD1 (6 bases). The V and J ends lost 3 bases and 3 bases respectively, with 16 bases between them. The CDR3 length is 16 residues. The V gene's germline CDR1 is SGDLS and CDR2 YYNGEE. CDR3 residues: CASSAHSGTSYNEQFF. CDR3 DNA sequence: TGTGCCAGCAGCGCCCATTCCGGGACAAGCTACAATGAGCAGTTCTTC. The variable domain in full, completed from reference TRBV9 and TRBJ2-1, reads DSGVTQTPKHLITATGQRVTLRCSPRSGDLSVYWYQQSLDQGLQFLIQYYNGEERAKGNILERFSAQQFPDLHSELNLSSLELGDSALYFCASSAHSGTSYNEQFFGPGTRLTVL.

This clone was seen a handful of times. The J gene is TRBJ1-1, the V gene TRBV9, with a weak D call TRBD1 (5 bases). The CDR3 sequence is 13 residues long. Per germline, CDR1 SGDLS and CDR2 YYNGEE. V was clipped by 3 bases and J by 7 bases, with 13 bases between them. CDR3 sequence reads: CASSAPGYDEAFF. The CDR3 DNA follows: TGTGCCAGCAGCGCCCCAGGGTACGATGAAGCTTTCTTT.

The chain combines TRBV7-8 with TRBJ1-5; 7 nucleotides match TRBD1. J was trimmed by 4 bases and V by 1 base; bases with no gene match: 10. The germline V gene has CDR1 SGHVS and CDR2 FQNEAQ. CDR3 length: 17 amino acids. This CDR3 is CASSLVGDRLTNQPQHF. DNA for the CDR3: TGTGCCAGCAGCTTAGTAGGGGACAGACTGACTAATCAGCCCCAGCATTTT.

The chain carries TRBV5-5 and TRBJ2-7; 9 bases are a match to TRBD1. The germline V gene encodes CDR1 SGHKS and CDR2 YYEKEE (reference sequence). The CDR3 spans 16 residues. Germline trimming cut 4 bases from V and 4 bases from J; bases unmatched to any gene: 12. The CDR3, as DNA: TGTGCCAGCAGCGCGCGCGGGACAGGGAAAGCGTACGAGCAGTACTTC. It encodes CASSARGTGKAYEQYF. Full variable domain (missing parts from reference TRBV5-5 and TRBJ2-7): DAGVTQSPTHLIKTRGQQVTLRCSPISGHKSVSWYQQVLGQGPQFIFQYYEKEERGRGNFPDRFSARQFPNYSSELNVNALLLGDSALYLCASSARGTGKAYEQYFGPGTRLTVT.

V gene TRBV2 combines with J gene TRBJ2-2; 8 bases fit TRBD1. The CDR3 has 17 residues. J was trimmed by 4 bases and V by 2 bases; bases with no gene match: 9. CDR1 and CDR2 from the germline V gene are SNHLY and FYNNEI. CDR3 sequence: CASSESPGQGGTGELFF. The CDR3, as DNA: TGTGCCAGCAGTGAATCCCCTGGACAGGGCGGCACCGGGGAGCTGTTTTTT.

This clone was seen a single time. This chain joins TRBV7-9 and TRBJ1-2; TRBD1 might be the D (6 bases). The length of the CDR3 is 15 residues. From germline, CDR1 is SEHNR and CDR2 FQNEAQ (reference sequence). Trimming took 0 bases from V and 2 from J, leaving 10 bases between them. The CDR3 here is CASSLAGQGNYGYTF. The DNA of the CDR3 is TGTGCCAGCAGCTTAGCGGGGCAGGGGAACTATGGCTACACCTTC. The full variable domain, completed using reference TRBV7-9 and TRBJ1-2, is DTGVSQNPRHKITKRGQNVTFRCDPISEHNRLYWYRQTLGQGPEFLTYFQNEAQLEKSRLLSDRFSAERPKGSFSTLEIQRTEQGDSAMYLCASSLAGQGNYGYTFGSGTRLTVV.

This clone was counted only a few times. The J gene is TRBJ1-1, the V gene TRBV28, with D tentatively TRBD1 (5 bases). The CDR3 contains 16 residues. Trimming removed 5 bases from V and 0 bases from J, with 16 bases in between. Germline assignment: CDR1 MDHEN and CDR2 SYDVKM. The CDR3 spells CASSDDFQGLNTEAFF. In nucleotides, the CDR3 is TGTGCCAGCAGTGATGATTTTCAGGGCTTGAACACTGAAGCTTTCTTT.

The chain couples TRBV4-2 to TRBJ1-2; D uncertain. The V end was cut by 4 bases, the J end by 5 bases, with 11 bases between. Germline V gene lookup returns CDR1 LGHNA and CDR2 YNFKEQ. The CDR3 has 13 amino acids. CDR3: CASSLIEKYGYTF. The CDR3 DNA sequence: TGTGCCAGCAGCCTAATAGAGAAATATGGCTACACCTTC.

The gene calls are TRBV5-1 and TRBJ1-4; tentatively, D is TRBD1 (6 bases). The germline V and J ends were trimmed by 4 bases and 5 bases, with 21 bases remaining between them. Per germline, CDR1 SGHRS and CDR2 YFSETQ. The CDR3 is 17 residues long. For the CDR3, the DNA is TGCGCCAGCAGCCCAACCGCATCGACAGGCGTAAATGAAAAACTGTTTTTT. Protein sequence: CASSPTASTGVNEKLFF.

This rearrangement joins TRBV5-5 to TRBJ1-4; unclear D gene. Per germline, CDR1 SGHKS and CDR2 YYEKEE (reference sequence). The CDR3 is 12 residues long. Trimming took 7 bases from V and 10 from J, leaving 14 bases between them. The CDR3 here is CASRNYSGKLFF. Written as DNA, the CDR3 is TGTGCCAGCCGAAACTACAGTGGAAAACTGTTTTTT.

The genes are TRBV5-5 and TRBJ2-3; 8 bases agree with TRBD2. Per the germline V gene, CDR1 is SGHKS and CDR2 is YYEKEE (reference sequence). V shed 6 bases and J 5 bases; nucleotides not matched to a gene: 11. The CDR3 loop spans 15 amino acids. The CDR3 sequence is CASTQLAGGRDTQYF. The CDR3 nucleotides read TGTGCCAGCACCCAGTTGGCGGGAGGTAGAGATACGCAGTATTTT.

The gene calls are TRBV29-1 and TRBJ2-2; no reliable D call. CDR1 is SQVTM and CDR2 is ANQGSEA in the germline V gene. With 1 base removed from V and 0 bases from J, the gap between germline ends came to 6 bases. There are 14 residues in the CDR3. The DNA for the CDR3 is TGCAGCGTTGAAGTCAACACGAACACCGGGGAGCTGTTTTTT. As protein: CSVEVNTNTGELFF.

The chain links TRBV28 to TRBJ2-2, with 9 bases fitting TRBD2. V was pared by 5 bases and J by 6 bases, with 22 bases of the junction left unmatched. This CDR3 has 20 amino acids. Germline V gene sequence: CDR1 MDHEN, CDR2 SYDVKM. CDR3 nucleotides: TGTGCCAGCAGTCCCCCCCCCTGGATTGGGCTAGCGGGAAGGTCCGGGGAGCTGTTTTTT. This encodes CASSPPPWIGLAGRSGELFF.

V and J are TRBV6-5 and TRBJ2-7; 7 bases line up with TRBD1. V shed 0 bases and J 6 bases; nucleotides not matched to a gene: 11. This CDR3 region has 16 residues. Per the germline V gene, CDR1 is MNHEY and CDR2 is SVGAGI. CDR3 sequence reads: CASSYSTGTALFEQYF. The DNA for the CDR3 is TGTGCCAGCAGTTACTCGACCGGGACAGCATTATTCGAGCAGTACTTC.

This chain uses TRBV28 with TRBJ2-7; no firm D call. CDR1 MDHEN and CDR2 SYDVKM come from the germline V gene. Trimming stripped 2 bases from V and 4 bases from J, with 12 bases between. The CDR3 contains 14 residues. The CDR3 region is CASSLPTERYEQYF. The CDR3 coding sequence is TGTGCCAGCAGTTTACCAACGGAGAGGTACGAGCAGTACTTC.

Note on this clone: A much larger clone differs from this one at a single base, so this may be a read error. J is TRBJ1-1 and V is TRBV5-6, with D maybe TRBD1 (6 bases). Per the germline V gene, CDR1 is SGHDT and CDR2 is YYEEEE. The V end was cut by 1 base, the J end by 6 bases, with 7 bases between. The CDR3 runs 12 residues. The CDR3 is CASSLRGAEAFF. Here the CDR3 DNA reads TGTGCCAGCAGCTTGAGGGGGGCTGAAGCTTTCTTT.

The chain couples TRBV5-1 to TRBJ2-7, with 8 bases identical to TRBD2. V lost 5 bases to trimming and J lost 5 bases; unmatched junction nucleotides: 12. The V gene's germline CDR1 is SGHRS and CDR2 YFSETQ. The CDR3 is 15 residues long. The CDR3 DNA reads TGCGCCAGCAGGAGTCGGGAGGGTAAGCAGAACGAGCAGTACTTC. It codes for CASRSREGKQNEQYF.

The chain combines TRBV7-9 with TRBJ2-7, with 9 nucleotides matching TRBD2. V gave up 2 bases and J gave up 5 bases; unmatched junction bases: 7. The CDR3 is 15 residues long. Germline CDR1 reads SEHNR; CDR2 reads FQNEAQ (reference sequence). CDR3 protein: CASSLYSGRFHEQYF. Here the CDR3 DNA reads TGTGCCAGCAGCTTATATAGCGGGAGATTCCACGAGCAGTACTTC.

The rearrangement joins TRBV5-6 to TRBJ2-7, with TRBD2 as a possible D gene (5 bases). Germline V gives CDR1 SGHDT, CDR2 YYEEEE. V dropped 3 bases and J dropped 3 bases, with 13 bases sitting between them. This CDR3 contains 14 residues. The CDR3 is CASSSGLSLYEQYF. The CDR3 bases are TGTGCCAGCAGCTCCGGACTTTCCCTCTACGAGCAGTACTTC.

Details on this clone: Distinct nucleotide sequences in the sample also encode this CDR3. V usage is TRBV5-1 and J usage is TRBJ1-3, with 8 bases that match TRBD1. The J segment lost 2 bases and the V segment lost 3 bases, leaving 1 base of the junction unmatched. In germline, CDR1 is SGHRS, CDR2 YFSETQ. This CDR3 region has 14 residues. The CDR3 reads CASSSTGAGNTIYF. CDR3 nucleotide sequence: TGCGCCAGCAGCTCGACAGGGGCTGGAAACACCATATATTTT.